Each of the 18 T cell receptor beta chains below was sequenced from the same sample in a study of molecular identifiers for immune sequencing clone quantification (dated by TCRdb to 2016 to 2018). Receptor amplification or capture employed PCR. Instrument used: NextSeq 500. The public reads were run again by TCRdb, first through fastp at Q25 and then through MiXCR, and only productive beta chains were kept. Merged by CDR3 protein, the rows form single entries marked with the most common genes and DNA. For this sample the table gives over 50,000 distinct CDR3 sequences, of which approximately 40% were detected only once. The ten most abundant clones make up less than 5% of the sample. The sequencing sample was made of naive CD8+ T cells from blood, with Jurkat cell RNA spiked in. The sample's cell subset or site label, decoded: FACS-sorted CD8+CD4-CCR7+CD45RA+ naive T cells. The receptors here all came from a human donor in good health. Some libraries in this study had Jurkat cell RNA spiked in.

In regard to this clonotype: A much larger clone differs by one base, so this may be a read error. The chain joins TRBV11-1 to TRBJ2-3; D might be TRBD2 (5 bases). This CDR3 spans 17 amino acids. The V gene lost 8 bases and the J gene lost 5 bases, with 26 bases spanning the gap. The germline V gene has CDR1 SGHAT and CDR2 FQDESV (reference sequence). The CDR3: CASGRRSGLGYGDTQYF. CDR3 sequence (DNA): TGTGCCAGCGGCCGCCGGTCCGGACTGGGGTATGGAGATACGCAGTATTTT.

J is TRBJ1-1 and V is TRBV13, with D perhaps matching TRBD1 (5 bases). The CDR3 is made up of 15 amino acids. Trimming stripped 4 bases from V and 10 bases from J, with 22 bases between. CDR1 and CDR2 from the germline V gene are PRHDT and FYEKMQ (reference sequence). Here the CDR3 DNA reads TGTGCCAGCAGCTCTCCAGCCCGGGACTCCGTTGGAGCTTTCTTT. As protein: CASSSPARDSVGAFF.

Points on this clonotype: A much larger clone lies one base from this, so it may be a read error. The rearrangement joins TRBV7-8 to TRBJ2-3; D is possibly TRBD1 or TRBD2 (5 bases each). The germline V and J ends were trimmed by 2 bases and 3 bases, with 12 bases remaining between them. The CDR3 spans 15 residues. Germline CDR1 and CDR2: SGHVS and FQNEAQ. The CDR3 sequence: CASSLFSGATDTQYF. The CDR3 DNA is TGTGCCAGCAGCTTATTTTCCGGGGCTACAGATACGCAGTATTTT.

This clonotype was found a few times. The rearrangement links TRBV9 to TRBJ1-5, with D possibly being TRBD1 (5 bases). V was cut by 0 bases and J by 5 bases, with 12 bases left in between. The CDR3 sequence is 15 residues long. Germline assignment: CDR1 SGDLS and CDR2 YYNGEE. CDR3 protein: CASSVAGRMDQPQHF. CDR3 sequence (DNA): TGTGCCAGCAGCGTAGCGGGACGGATGGATCAGCCCCAGCATTTT.

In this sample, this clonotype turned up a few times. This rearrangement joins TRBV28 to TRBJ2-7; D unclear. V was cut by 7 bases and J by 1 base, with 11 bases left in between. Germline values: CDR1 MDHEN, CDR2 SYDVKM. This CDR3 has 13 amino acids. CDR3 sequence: CASTLPSSYEQYF. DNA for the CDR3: TGTGCCAGCACCCTCCCTAGTTCCTACGAGCAGTACTTC. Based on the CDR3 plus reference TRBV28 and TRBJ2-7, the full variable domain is DVKVTQSSRYLVKRTGEKVFLECVQDMDHENMFWYRQDPGLGLRLIYFSYDVKMKEKGDIPEGYSVSREKKERFSLILESASTNQTSMYLCASTLPSSYEQYFGPGTRLTVT.

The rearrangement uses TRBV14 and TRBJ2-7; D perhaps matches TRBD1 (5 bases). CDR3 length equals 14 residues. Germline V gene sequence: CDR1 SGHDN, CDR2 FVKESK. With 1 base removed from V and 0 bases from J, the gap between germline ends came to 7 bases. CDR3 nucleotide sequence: TGTGCCAGCAGCCAAGTTGACAGCTCCTACGAGCAGTACTTC. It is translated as CASSQVDSSYEQYF.

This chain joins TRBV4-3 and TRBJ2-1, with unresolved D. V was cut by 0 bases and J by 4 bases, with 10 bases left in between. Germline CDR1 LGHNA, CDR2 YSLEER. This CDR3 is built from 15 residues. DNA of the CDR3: TGCGCCAGCAGCCAAGATCTGACGAAATACAATGAGCAGTTCTTC. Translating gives CASSQDLTKYNEQFF.

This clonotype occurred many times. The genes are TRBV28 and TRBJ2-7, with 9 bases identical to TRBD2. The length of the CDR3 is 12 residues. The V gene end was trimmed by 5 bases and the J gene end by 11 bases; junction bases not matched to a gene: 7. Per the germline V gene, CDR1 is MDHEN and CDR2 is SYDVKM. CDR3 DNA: TGTGCCAGCAGTGGGCTAGCGGGAAGAGAGTACTTC. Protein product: CASSGLAGREYF.

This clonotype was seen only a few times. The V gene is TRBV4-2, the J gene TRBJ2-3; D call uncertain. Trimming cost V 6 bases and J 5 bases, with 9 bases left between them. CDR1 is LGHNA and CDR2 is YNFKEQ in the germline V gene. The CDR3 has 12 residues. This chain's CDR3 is CASSYTGDTQYF. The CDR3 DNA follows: TGTGCCAGCAGTTATACGGGAGATACGCAGTATTTT.

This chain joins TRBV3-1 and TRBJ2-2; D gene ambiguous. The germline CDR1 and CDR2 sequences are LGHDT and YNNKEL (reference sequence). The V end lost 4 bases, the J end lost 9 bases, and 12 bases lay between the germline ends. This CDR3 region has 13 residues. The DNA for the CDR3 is TGTGCCAGCAGCCGAGAATTGGCTAGGGAGCTGTTTTTT. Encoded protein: CASSRELARELFF.

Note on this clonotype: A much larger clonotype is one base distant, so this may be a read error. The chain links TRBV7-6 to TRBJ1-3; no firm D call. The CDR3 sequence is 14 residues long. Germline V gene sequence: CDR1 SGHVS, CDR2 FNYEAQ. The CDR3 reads CASSASGAGSTIYF. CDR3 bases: TGTGCCAGCAGCGCTTCAGGAGCTGGAAGCACCATATATTTT.

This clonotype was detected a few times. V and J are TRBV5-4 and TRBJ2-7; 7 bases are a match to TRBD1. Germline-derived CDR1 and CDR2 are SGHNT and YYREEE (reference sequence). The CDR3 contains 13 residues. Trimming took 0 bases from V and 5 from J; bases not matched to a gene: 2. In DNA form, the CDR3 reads TGTGCCAGCAGCTTGGACAGGGGCCACGAGCAGTACTTC. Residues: CASSLDRGHEQYF.

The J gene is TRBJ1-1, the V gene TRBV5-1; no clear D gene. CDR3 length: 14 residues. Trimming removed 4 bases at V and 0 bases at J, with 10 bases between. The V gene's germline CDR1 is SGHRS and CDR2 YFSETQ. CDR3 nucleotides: TGCGCCAGCAGCACAGACACTATGAACACTGAAGCTTTCTTT. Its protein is CASSTDTMNTEAFF.

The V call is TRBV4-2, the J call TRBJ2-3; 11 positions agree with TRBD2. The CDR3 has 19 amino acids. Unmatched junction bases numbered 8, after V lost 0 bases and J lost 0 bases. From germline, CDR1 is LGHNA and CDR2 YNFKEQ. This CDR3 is CASSQESVAGGSSTDTQYF. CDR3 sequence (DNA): TGTGCCAGCAGCCAAGAATCGGTAGCGGGAGGGAGTAGCACAGATACGCAGTATTTT.

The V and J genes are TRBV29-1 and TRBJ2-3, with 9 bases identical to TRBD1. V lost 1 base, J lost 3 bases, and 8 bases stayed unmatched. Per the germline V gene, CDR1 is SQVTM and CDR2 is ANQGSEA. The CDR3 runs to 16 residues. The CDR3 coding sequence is TGCAGCGTTGAAGGAACGGACAGGGGTAAAACAGATACGCAGTATTTT. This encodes CSVEGTDRGKTDTQYF.

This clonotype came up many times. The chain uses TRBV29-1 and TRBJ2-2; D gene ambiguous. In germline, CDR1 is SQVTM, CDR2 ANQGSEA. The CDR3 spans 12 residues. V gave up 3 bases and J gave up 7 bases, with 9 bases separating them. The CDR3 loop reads CSVDSNGGELFF. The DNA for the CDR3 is TGCAGCGTTGACTCGAATGGCGGGGAGCTGTTTTTT.

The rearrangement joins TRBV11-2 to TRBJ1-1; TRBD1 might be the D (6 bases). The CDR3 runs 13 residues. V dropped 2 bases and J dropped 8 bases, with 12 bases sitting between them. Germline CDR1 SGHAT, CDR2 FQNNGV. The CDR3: CASSLWGQNEAFF. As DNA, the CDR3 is TGTGCCAGCAGCTTATGGGGGCAAAACGAAGCTTTCTTT. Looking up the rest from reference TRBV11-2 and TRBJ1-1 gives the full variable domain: EAGVAQSPRYKIIEKRQSVAFWCNPISGHATLYWYQQILGQGPKLLIQFQNNGVVDDSQLPKDRFSAERLKGVDSTLKIQPAKLEDSAVYLCASSLWGQNEAFFGQGTRLTVV.

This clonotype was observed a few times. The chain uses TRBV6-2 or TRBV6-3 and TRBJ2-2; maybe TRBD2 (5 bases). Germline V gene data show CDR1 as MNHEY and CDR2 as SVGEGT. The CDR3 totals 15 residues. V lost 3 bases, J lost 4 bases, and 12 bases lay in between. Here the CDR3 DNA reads TGTGCCAGCAGTTATCCACCGGGGTTCACCGGGGAGCTGTTTTTT. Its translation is CASSYPPGFTGELFF.